These 30 T cell receptor beta chains came from one sample sequenced in a study of CD8+CD57+ T cells in acquired aplastic anemia. Sequencing involved patients with CD8+CD57+ cell expansion previously shown by flow cytometry. Profiling of TCR beta VDJ combinations and CDR3 sequences used genomic DNA as template. TCRdb ran MiXCR on the reads and lists one entry per CDR3 protein. This sample has a few hundred thousand distinct CDR3 sequences, with approximately 60% found just once. The sequencing sample was made of sorted CD4+, CD8+, or CD8+CD57+ T cells (not recorded which) from PBMCs. These TCRs come from a human donor with aplastic anemia.

The genes are TRBV7-6 and TRBJ2-7; D uncertain. Germline lookup yields CDR1 SGHVS and CDR2 FNYEAQ. V was clipped by 0 bases and J by 1 base, with 10 bases between them. CDR3 length: 15 residues. The CDR3 DNA reads as TGTGCCAGCAGCTTAGCGTTCGGAACATCCTACGAGCAGTACTTC. Amino acids: CASSLAFGTSYEQYF.

This clonotype was counted ten times or more. The chain recombines TRBV7-2 with TRBJ1-1; D is uncertain. The ends were cut back, 5 bases at V and 4 bases at J, with 11 bases in the middle. Germline values: CDR1 SGHTA, CDR2 FQGNSA. This CDR3 has 13 residues. The CDR3 spells CASSPLSGTEAFF. The CDR3 DNA reads TGTGCCAGCAGCCCCCTTTCTGGCACTGAAGCTTTCTTT. Supplemented by reference TRBV7-2 and TRBJ1-1, the full variable domain reads GAGVSQSPSNKVTEKGKDVELRCDPISGHTALYWYRQSLGQGLEFLIYFQGNSAPDKSGLPSDRFSAERTGGSVSTLTIQRTQQEDSAVYLCASSPLSGTEAFFGQGTRLTVV.

This clonotype was detected a few times. V usage is TRBV10-3 and J usage is TRBJ2-6, with 7 nucleotides matching TRBD2. V was clipped by 10 bases and J by 4 bases; unmatched bases: 13. Germline V lookup: CDR1 ENHRY, CDR2 SYGVKD. The CDR3 covers 16 residues. The chain's CDR3 is CATTAGSPSGANVLTF. The CDR3 region has the DNA TGTGCCACCACAGCGGGATCCCCCTCAGGGGCCAACGTCCTGACTTTC.

This clonotype was observed many times. The rearrangement uses TRBV20-1 and TRBJ1-2; 7 nucleotides match TRBD1. CDR3 size: 13 residues. CDR1 and CDR2 from the germline V gene are DFQATT and SNEGSKA (reference sequence). Germline trimming cut 4 bases from V and 4 bases from J; bases unmatched to any gene: 6. The CDR3 loop is CSANAGGSYGYTF. The CDR3 coding sequence is TGCAGTGCTAACGCAGGGGGTAGCTATGGCTACACCTTC.

About this clonotype: The junction departs from the called germline gene at one end, perhaps through a read error. J is TRBJ2-6 and V is TRBV5-6; D may match TRBD1 or TRBD2 (5 bases each). Germline V lookup: CDR1 SGHDT, CDR2 YYEEEE. The CDR3 contains 16 residues. The CDR3 reads CASSQGGGSGANVLAF. The CDR3 DNA reads TGTGCCAGCAGCCAAGGAGGCGGCTCTGGGGCCAACGTCCTGGCTTTC.

At least ten counts were recorded for this clonotype. This clone may be a read error of a much larger clone one base away. The V and J genes are TRBV15 and TRBJ1-2, with D possibly being TRBD1 (5 bases). This CDR3 comprises 16 residues. Germline CDR1 and CDR2: LNHNV and YYDKDF (reference sequence). Deletions cut 0 bases from V and 5 bases from J, with 16 bases between. The CDR3 protein is CATSRDAGAGRYGYTF. CDR3 nucleotides: TGTGCCACCAGCAGAGATGCCGGGGCAGGACGTTATGGCTACACCTTC. The full variable domain, in which reference TRBV15 and TRBJ1-2 provide the parts outside the CDR3, is DAMVIQNPRYQVTQFGKPVTLSCSQTLNHNVMYWYQQKSSQAPKLLFHYYDKDFNNEADTPDNFQSRRPNTSFCFLDIRSPGLGDTAMYLCATSRDAGAGRYGYTFGSGTRLTVV.

This clonotype has a count of ten or more. DNA for the CDR3: TGTGCCAGCACAGGGGGAGGCCCAACGAAGAACACCGGGGAGCTGTTTTTT. Its protein is CASTGGGPTKNTGELFF. The rearrangement uses TRBV5-8 and TRBJ2-2; D is possibly TRBD1 (7 bases). This CDR3 is 17 amino acids long. Per germline, CDR1 SGHTS and CDR2 YDEGEE. V lost 6 bases to trimming and J lost 1 base, with 19 bases between them.

The V call is TRBV9, the J call TRBJ1-3; D gene unclear. Germline V gene lookup returns CDR1 SGDLS and CDR2 YYNGEE. Between the trimmed V and J ends, which lost 0 bases and 0 bases, there was a span of 4 bases. The CDR3 sequence is 14 residues long. CDR3 loop: CASSVVDSGNTIYF. The CDR3 DNA sequence: TGTGCCAGCAGCGTAGTTGACTCTGGAAACACCATATATTTT.

With regard to this clonotype: The junction departs from the called germline gene at one end, perhaps through a read error. The chain has TRBV5-1 and TRBJ2-6, with a tentative D call TRBD1 (5 bases). This CDR3 region has 16 residues. Looked up from germline, CDR1 is SGHRS and CDR2 is YFSETQ. CDR3 loop: CASGLEPVSGANVLAF. The CDR3 DNA is TGCGCCAGCGGCTTGGAGCCGGTCTCTGGGGCCAACGTCCTGGCTTTC.

The V gene is TRBV29-1, the J gene TRBJ2-1; D possibly matches TRBD1 or TRBD2 (5 bases each). Trimming removed 3 bases from V and 0 bases from J, with 15 bases in between. Germline V gives CDR1 SQVTM, CDR2 ANQGSEA. CDR3 length equals 16 residues. The CDR3 sequence is CSVDGDVLVSYNEQFF. DNA of the CDR3: TGCAGCGTTGACGGGGACGTACTTGTCTCCTACAATGAGCAGTTCTTC.

The J gene is TRBJ1-2, the V gene TRBV20-1, with TRBD1 matching over 7 bases. J was trimmed by 8 bases and V by 1 base; bases with no gene match: 4. Germline values: CDR1 DFQATT, CDR2 SNEGSKA (reference sequence). This CDR3 has 12 residues. This CDR3 is CSARARGQGYTF. The CDR3 region has the DNA TGCAGTGCTAGAGCCCGGGGACAGGGCTACACCTTC.

This rearrangement joins TRBV2 to TRBJ1-6; D is perhaps TRBD1 (6 bases). The CDR3 extends over 12 amino acids. Germline values: CDR1 SNHLY, CDR2 FYNNEI. Trimming removed 6 bases from V and 13 bases from J, with 13 bases in between. The DNA for the CDR3 is TGTGCCAGCAGAACAGGGAGTAGGCCCCTCCACTTT. Residues: CASRTGSRPLHF.

The chain couples TRBV20-1 to TRBJ1-1; TRBD1 is a possible D gene (5 bases). Germline lookup yields CDR1 DFQATT and CDR2 SNEGSKA (reference sequence). V lost 0 bases, J lost 1 base, and 9 bases lay in between. This CDR3 is built from 14 residues. CDR3 protein: CSARDPGGNTEAFF. CDR3 bases: TGCAGTGCTAGAGATCCCGGGGGGAACACTGAAGCTTTCTTT.

This clonotype is a singleton in its sample. The rearrangement joins TRBV3-1 to TRBJ2-5, with D unresolved. Trimming pared 0 bases from V and 10 bases from J, leaving 12 bases between. In germline, CDR1 is LGHDT, CDR2 YNNKEL (reference sequence). The CDR3 loop spans 13 amino acids. CDR3 loop: CASSQEVPPLQYF. CDR3 coding DNA: TGTGCCAGCAGCCAAGAGGTCCCCCCCCTCCAGTACTTC.

The rearrangement joins TRBV20-1 to TRBJ2-1; 7 nucleotides align to TRBD1. From germline, CDR1 is DFQATT and CDR2 SNEGSKA (reference sequence). V shed 0 bases and J 9 bases; nucleotides not matched to a gene: 11. The CDR3 length is 15 residues. The CDR3 coding sequence is TGCAGTGCTAGAGATGTCGTAAAAGGGGGCTCTGAGCAGTTCTTC. It encodes CSARDVVKGGSEQFF.

The chain recombines TRBV10-3 with TRBJ2-3, with D perhaps TRBD1 (6 bases). CDR3 length: 13 residues. CDR1 and CDR2 from the germline V gene are ENHRY and SYGVKD. V lost 10 bases and J 0 bases, leaving 11 bases between the germline ends. The CDR3: CATRGSSTDTQYF. The CDR3, as DNA: TGTGCCACCAGGGGCAGTAGCACAGATACGCAGTATTTT.

This rearrangement joins TRBV7-2 to TRBJ1-5; 7 bases match TRBD1. The CDR3 is made up of 15 amino acids. CDR1 and CDR2 from the germline V gene are SGHTA and FQGNSA. J was trimmed by 7 bases and V by 3 bases; bases with no gene match: 9. This CDR3 reads CASSFDRESRQPQHF. Written as DNA, the CDR3 is TGTGCCAGCAGCTTCGACAGGGAGAGTAGGCAGCCCCAGCATTTT.

V is TRBV2 and J is TRBJ1-4; D perhaps matches TRBD1 (5 bases). The CDR3 contains 13 residues. Germline assignment: CDR1 SNHLY and CDR2 FYNNEI. Trimming pared 5 bases from V and 7 bases from J, leaving 11 bases between. CDR3 amino acids: CASSRGPAEKLFF. The CDR3 DNA reads TGTGCCAGCAGTCGGGGCCCCGCTGAAAAACTGTTTTTT.

The CDR3 loop reads CATDTDSYNEQFF. CDR3 coding DNA: TGTGCCACCGATACTGACTCCTACAATGAGCAGTTCTTC. The rearrangement links TRBV24-1 to TRBJ2-1; unclear D gene. CDR3 length equals 13 residues. V lost 9 bases to trimming and J lost 0 bases, with 8 bases between them. The germline gives CDR1 KGHDR, CDR2 SFDVKD.

The V gene is TRBV24-1, the J gene TRBJ1-6; D is possibly TRBD1 (6 bases). The CDR3 is 16 amino acids. Germline-derived CDR1 and CDR2 are KGHDR and SFDVKD. The V end lost 2 bases, the J end lost 9 bases, and 16 bases lay between the germline ends. CDR3 residues: CATSDSGASGSSPLHF. DNA for the CDR3: TGTGCCACCAGTGATTCGGGGGCTAGCGGGAGTTCACCCCTCCACTTT.

This clonotype occurred many times. The chain couples TRBV18 to TRBJ2-1; D uncertain. Germline V gives CDR1 KGHSH, CDR2 LQKENI. The CDR3 loop spans 11 amino acids. The V gene lost 1 base and the J gene lost 9 bases, with 4 bases spanning the gap. CDR3 coding DNA: TGTGCCAGCTCACCACGATTTGAGCAGTTCTTC. Amino acids: CASSPRFEQFF.

Many counts were recorded for this clonotype. The chain recombines TRBV2 with TRBJ2-5, with 8 bases fitting TRBD2. The length of the CDR3 is 15 residues. The V and J ends lost 1 base and 5 bases, in that order; junction bases with no gene match: 6. The V gene's germline CDR1 is SNHLY and CDR2 FYNNEI. The CDR3 protein is CASSEVAGGGETQYF. In DNA form, the CDR3 reads TGTGCCAGCAGTGAAGTGGCGGGGGGCGGGGAGACCCAGTACTTC.

This sequence joins TRBV19 and TRBJ2-7; D possibly matches TRBD1 or TRBD2 (5 bases each). Trimming left V 5 bases short and J 4 bases short, with 24 bases between. Germline CDR1 is LNHDA and CDR2 is SQIVND (reference sequence). The CDR3 has 17 amino acids. For the CDR3, the DNA is TGTGCCAGTAGTCGACCCTCTCCGGGACGCACTTCTTACGAGCAGTACTTC. Protein sequence: CASSRPSPGRTSYEQYF.

This clonotype showed up just once. The rearrangement uses TRBV19 and TRBJ2-7; no definite D call. Germline V gene lookup returns CDR1 LNHDA and CDR2 SQIVND (reference sequence). The CDR3 is 10 amino acids. V was shortened by 4 bases and J by 10 bases, with 8 bases between the two germline ends. CDR3 in amino acids: CASSTTRQYF. CDR3 nucleotide sequence: TGTGCCAGTAGTACAACCCGACAGTACTTC. The complete variable domain, with remaining parts taken from reference TRBV19 and TRBJ2-7, reads DGGITQSPKYLFRKEGQNVTLSCEQNLNHDAMYWYRQDPGQGLRLIYYSQIVNDFQKGDIAEGYSVSREKKESFPLTVTSAQKNPTAFYLCASSTTRQYFGPGTRLTVT.

Ten or more counts support this clonotype. The CDR3 region has the DNA TGTGCCAGCAGTGTAGCGGGAGTTACCGGGGAGCTGTTTTTT. This encodes CASSVAGVTGELFF. The rearrangement joins TRBV2 to TRBJ2-2; 9 bases are a match to TRBD2. V dropped 4 bases and J dropped 5; count of bases not matched to a gene: 2. The CDR3 is 14 amino acids. CDR1 is SNHLY, CDR2 FYNNEI, per germline. The variable domain in full, completed from reference TRBV2 and TRBJ2-2, reads EPEVTQTPSHQVTQMGQEVILRCVPISNHLYFYWYRQILGQKVEFLVSFYNNEISEKSEIFDDQFSVERPDGSNFTLKIRSTKLEDSAMYFCASSVAGVTGELFFGEGSRLTVL.

There are many counts of this clonotype. V gene TRBV27 combines with J gene TRBJ1-6; a weak D match, TRBD1 (5 bases). Per germline, CDR1 MNHEY and CDR2 SMNVEV (reference sequence). The CDR3 has 16 residues. V lost 2 bases, J lost 6 bases, and 14 bases lay in between. CDR3 in DNA: TGTGCCAGCAGTTTAGAGGGGTCGGTTGTTAATTCACCCCTCCACTTT. Translated, it gives CASSLEGSVVNSPLHF.

This clonotype appeared a few times. The CDR3 protein is CAITGGGGSDNEQFF. The CDR3 DNA reads as TGTGCCATCACGGGTGGTGGCGGGAGTGATAATGAGCAGTTCTTC. This chain links TRBV10-3 with TRBJ2-1; 7 bases are a match to TRBD2. After removal of 7 bases from V and 7 bases from J, the junction contained 13 bases not matched to a gene. CDR1 is ENHRY, CDR2 SYGVKD, per germline. This CDR3 has 15 amino acids.

There are a few counts of this clonotype. The chain carries TRBV6-4 and TRBJ2-2, with TRBD1 as a possible D gene (6 bases). Trimming took 3 bases from V and 5 from J, leaving 10 bases between them. CDR3 length: 14 residues. In germline, CDR1 is MRHNA, CDR2 SNTAGT. The CDR3 DNA follows: TGTGCCAGCAGTGAAGGGGGAGAGACCGGGGAGCTGTTTTTT. As protein: CASSEGGETGELFF.

This clonotype was seen repeatedly, ten times or more. V and J are TRBV7-2 and TRBJ1-1, with 10 positions matching TRBD1. This CDR3 comprises 14 residues. Germline CDR1 SGHTA, CDR2 FQGNSA. The J segment lost 5 bases and the V segment lost 8 bases, leaving 8 bases of the junction unmatched. The CDR3 reads CASGGQGVRTEAFF. CDR3 sequence (DNA): TGTGCCAGCGGAGGACAGGGGGTGAGGACTGAAGCTTTCTTT.

About this clonotype: A read error may explain this, as a much larger clone is one base away. The V call is TRBV6-8, the J call TRBJ2-5; D might be TRBD1 (5 bases). CDR1 and CDR2 (germline): MNHGY, SAAAGT. This CDR3 is built from 16 residues. V was clipped by 2 bases and J by 3 bases, with 16 bases between them. The CDR3 coding sequence is TGTGCCAGCAGTTACCCGACGCCAGGGTTAAAAGAGACCCAGTACTTC. It is translated as CASSYPTPGLKETQYF.